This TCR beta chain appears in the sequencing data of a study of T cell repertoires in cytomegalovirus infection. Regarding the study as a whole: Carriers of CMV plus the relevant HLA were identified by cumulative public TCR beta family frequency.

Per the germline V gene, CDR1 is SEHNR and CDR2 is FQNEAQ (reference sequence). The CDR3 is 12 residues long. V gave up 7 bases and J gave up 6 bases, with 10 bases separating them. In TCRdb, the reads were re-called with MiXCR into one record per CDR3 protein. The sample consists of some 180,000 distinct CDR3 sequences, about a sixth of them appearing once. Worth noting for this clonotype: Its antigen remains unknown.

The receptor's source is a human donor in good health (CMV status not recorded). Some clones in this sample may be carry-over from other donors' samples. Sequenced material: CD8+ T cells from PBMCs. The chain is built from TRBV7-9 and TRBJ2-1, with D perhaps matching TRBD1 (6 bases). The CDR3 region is CASISTGNEQFF. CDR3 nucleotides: TGTGCCAGCATCTCGACAGGCAATGAGCAGTTCTTC.